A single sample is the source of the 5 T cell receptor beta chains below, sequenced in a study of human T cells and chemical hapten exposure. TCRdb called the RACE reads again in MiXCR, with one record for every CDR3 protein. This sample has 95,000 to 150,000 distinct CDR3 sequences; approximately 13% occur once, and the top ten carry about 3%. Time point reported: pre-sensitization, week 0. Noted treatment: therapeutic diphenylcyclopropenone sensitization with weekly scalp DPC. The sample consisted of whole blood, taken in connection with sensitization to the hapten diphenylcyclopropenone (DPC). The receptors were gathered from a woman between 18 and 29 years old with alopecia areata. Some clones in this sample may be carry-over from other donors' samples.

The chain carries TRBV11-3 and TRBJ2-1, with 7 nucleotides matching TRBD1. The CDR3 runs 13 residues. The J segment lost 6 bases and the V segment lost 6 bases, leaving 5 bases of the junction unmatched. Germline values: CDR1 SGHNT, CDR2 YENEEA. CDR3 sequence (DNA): TGTGCCAGCAGTAATACAGGGGCCAATGAGCAGTTCTTC. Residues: CASSNTGANEQFF.

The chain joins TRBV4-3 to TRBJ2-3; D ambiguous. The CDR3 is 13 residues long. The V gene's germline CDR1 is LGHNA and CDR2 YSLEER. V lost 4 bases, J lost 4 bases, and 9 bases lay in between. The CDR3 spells CASSPSEPDTQYF. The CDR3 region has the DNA TGCGCCAGCAGCCCTTCCGAGCCAGATACGCAGTATTTT.

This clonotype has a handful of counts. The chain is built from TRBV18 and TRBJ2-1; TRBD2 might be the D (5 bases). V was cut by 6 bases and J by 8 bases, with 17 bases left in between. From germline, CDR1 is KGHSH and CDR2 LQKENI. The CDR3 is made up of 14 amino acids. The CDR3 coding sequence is TGTGCCAGCTCCCCGGGGTCGGGGATCCATGAGCAGTTCTTC. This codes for CASSPGSGIHEQFF.

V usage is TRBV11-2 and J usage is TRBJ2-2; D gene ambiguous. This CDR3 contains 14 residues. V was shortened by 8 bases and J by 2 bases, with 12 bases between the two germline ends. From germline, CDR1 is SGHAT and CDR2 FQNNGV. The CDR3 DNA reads TGTGCCAGCGGCTACAGCGCTAACACCGGGGAGCTGTTTTTT. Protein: CASGYSANTGELFF.

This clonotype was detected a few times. The CDR3 DNA sequence: TGCAGCGTAGCCGGGTCTTACTACGAGCAGTACTTC. This sequence encodes CSVAGSYYEQYF. The chain uses TRBV29-1 and TRBJ2-7; D gene unclear. The CDR3 sequence is 12 residues long. Per the germline V gene, CDR1 is SQVTM and CDR2 is ANQGSEA. V lost 6 bases and J lost 3, with 12 bases in between.